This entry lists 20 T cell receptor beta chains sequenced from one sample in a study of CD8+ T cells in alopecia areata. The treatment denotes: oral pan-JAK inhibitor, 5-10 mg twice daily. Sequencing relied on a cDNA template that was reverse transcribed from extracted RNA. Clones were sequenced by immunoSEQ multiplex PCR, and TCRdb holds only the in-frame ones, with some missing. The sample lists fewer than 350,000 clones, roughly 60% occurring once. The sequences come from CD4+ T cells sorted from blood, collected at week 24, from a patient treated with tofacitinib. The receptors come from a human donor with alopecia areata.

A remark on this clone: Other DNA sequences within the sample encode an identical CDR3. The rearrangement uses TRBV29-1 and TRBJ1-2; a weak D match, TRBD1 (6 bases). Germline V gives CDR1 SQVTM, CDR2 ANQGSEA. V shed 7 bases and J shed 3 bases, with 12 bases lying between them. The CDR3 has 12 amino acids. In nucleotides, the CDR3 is TGCAGCGGGGGGCAGGGTGACTATGGCTACACCTTC. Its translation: CSGGQGDYGYTF.

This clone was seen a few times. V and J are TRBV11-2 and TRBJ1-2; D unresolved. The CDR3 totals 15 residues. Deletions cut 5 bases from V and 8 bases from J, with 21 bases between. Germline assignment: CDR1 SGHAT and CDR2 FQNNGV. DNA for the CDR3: TGTGCCAGCAGCCCCTTTGGGCTGTGGACTGAAGGCTACACCTTC. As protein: CASSPFGLWTEGYTF.

CDR3 coding DNA: TGTGCCAGCAGCCCGAGGCACTACAATGAGCAGTTCTTC. Amino acid sequence: CASSPRHYNEQFF. V and J are TRBV4-2 and TRBJ2-1; D is uncertain. Germline V gene data show CDR1 as LGHNA and CDR2 as YNFKEQ. V lost 4 bases, J lost 3 bases, and 7 bases lay in between. The CDR3 covers 13 residues.

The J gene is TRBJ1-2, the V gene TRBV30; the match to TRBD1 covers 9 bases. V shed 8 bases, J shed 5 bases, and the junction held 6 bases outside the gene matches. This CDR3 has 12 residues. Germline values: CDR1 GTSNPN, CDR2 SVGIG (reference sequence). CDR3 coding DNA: TGTGCCCGGGGGACAGGGCTTTATGGCTACACCTTC. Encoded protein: CARGTGLYGYTF.

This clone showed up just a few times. CDR3 bases: TGCAGCGTTTCCTTTGGGGTCTATGGCTACACCTTC. This translates into CSVSFGVYGYTF. The chain combines TRBV29-1 with TRBJ1-2, with D hard to call. The CDR3 is 12 amino acids. Germline-derived CDR1 and CDR2 are SQVTM and ANQGSEA. Deletions cut 5 bases from V and 4 bases from J, with 11 bases between. The variable domain in full, with the rest retrieved from reference TRBV29-1 and TRBJ1-2, is SAVISQKPSRDICQRGTSLTIQCQVDSQVTMMFWYRQQPGQSLTLIATANQGSEATYESGFVIDKFPISRPNLTFSTLTVSNMSPEDSSIYLCSVSFGVYGYTFGSGTRLTVV.

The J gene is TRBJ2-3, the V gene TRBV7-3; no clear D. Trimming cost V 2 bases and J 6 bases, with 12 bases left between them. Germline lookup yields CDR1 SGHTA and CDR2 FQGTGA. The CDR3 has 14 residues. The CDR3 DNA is TGTGCCAGCAGCTTACAACGCCGCCCGGATACGCAGTATTTT. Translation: CASSLQRRPDTQYF.

The CDR3 reads CATSAGGRTMMEQYF. DNA of the CDR3: TGTGCCACCAGCGCCGGGGGCAGGACGATGATGGAGCAGTACTTC. V and J are TRBV15 and TRBJ2-7; D could derive from TRBD1 or TRBD2 (6 bases each). Germline loops: CDR1 LNHNV, CDR2 YYDKDF (reference sequence). This CDR3 comprises 15 residues. The V and J ends lost 5 bases and 7 bases respectively, with 21 bases between them. The variable domain in full, completed from reference TRBV15 and TRBJ2-7, reads DAMVIQNPRYQVTQFGKPVTLSCSQTLNHNVMYWYQQKSSQAPKLLFHYYDKDFNNEADTPDNFQSRRPNTSFCFLDIRSPGLGDTAMYLCATSAGGRTMMEQYFGPGTRLTVT.

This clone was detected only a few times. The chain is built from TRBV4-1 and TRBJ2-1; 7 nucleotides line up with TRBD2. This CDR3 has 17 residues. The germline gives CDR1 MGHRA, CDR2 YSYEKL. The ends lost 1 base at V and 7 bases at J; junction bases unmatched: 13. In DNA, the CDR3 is TGCGCCAGCAGCCAAGGAGGTGCTAGCGGCCCACGTAATGAGCAGTTCTTC. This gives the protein CASSQGGASGPRNEQFF.

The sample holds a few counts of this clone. The CDR3 region is CASNGLTEAFF. CDR3 nucleotides: TGTGCCAGCAATGGGCTCACTGAAGCTTTCTTT. The chain has TRBV6-5 and TRBJ1-1; the D is unclear. Per germline, CDR1 MNHEY and CDR2 SVGAGI. This CDR3 comprises 11 residues. Trimming took off 7 bases at V and 4 bases at J, with 7 bases between the two ends.

Here the CDR3 reads CASSFGPEQFF. CDR3 nucleotide sequence: TGTGCCAGCAGCTTTGGGCCTGAGCAGTTCTTC. The chain carries TRBV11-2 and TRBJ2-1; D remains unclear. CDR1 and CDR2 from the germline V gene are SGHAT and FQNNGV. The CDR3 loop spans 11 amino acids. The V end lost 3 bases, the J end lost 9 bases, and 6 bases lay between the germline ends. The full variable domain, in which reference TRBV11-2 and TRBJ2-1 provide the parts outside the CDR3, is EAGVAQSPRYKIIEKRQSVAFWCNPISGHATLYWYQQILGQGPKLLIQFQNNGVVDDSQLPKDRFSAERLKGVDSTLKIQPAKLEDSAVYLCASSFGPEQFFGPGTRLTVL.

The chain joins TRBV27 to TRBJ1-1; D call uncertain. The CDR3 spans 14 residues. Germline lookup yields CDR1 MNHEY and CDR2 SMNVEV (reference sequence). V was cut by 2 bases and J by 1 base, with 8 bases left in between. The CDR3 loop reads CASSLRQKNTEAFF. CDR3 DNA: TGTGCCAGCAGTTTAAGACAAAAGAACACTGAAGCTTTCTTT.

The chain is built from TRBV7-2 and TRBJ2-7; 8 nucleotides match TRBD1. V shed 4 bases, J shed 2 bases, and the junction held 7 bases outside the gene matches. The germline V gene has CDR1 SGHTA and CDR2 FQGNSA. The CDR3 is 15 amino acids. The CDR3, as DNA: TGTGCCAGCAGCTCAATCAGGGGGCTCGCCTACGAGCAGTACTTC. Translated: CASSSIRGLAYEQYF. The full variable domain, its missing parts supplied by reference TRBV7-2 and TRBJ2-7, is GAGVSQSPSNKVTEKGKDVELRCDPISGHTALYWYRQSLGQGLEFLIYFQGNSAPDKSGLPSDRFSAERTGGSVSTLTIQRTQQEDSAVYLCASSSIRGLAYEQYFGPGTRLTVT.

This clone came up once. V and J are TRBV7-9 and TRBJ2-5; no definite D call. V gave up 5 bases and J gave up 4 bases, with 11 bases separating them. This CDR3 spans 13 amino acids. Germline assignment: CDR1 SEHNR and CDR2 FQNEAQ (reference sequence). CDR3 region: CASSPEIGETQYF. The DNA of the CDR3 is TGTGCCAGCAGCCCAGAGATAGGAGAGACCCAGTACTTC.

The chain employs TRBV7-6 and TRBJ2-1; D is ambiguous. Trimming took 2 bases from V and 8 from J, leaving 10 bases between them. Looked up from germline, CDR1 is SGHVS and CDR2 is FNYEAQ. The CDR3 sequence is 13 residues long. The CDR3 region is CASSLTEWYEQFF. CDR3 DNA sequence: TGTGCCAGCAGCTTAACGGAGTGGTATGAGCAGTTCTTC.

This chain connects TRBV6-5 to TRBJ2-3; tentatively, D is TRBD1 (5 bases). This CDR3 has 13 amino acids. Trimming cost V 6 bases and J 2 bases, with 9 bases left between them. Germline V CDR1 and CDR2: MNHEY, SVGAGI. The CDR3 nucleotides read TGTGCCAGCAGGGACACCTTCACAGATACGCAGTATTTT. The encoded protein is CASRDTFTDTQYF.

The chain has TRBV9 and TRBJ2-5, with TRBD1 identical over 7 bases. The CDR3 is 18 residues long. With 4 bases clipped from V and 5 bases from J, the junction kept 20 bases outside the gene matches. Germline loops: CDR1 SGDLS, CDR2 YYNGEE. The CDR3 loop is CASSRTPFEGAVRETQYF. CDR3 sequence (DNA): TGTGCCAGCAGCCGAACCCCCTTCGAGGGGGCAGTGCGCGAGACCCAGTACTTC.

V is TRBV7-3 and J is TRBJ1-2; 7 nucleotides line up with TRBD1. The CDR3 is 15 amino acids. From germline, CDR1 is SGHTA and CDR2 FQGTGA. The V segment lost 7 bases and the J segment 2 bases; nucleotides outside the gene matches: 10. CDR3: CASNLPGTANYGYTF. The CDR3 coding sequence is TGTGCCAGCAACCTACCCGGGACAGCAAACTATGGCTACACCTTC.

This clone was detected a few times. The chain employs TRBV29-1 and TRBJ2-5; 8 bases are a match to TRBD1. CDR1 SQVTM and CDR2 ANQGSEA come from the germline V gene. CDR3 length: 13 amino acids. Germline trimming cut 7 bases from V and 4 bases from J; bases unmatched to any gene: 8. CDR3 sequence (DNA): TGCAGCGCCAGACAGGGGACCGGAGAGACCCAGTACTTC. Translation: CSARQGTGETQYF.

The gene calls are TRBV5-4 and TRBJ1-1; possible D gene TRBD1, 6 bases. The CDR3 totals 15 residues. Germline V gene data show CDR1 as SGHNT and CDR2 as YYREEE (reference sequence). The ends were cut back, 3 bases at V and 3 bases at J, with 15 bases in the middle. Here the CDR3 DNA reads TGTGCCAGCAGCTCGGCCACAGGGTTGGACACTGAAGCTTTCTTT. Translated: CASSSATGLDTEAFF.

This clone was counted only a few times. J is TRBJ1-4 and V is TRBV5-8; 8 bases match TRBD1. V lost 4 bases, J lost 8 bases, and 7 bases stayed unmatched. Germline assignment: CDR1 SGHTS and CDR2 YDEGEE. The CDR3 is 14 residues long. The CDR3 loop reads CASSVDRVEEKLFF. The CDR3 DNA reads TGTGCCAGCAGCGTGGACAGGGTGGAGGAAAAACTGTTTTTT.